Reported below is one TCR beta chain. The assay was immunoSEQ multiplex PCR, and TCRdb's table has in-frame clones only and misses some. The sample consists of over 250,000 clones, over 80% of them appearing once. This specimen comes from a study of blood T cell repertoires in COVID-19. Study at large: There were acute and convalescent COVID-19 samples, and they came from the United States, Italy and Spain.

Sequences were obtained from PBMCs or T cells enriched from blood (not recorded which). The clonotype comes from a woman between 18 and 30 years old who had recovered from COVID-19.

CDR3 in DNA: TGTGCCAGCAGTCCGGTCCACGCCTCTAGCACAGATACGCAGTATTTT. This encodes CASSPVHASSTDTQYF. V gene TRBV25-1 combines with J gene TRBJ2-3, with unresolved D. The CDR3 is 16 residues long. Germline loops: CDR1 MGHDK, CDR2 SYGVNS. V shed 5 bases and J shed 0 bases, with 15 bases lying between them. The entire variable domain, with the rest obtained from reference TRBV25-1 and TRBJ2-3, is as follows: EADIYQTPRYLVIGTGKKITLECSQTMGHDKMYWYQQDPGMELHLIHYSYGVNSTEKGDLSSESTVSRIRTEHFPLTLESARPSHTSQYLCASSPVHASSTDTQYFGPGTRLTVL.